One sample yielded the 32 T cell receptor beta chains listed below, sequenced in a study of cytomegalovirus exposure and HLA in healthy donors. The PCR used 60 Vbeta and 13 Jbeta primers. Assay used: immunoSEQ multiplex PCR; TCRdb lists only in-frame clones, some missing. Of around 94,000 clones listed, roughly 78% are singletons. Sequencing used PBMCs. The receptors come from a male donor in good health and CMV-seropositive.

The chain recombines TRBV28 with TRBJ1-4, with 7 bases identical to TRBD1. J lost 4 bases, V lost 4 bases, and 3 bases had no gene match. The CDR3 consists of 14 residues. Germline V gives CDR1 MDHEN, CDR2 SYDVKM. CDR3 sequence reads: CASSSGTVNEKLFF. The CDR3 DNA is TGTGCCAGCAGTTCCGGGACAGTTAATGAAAAACTGTTTTTT.

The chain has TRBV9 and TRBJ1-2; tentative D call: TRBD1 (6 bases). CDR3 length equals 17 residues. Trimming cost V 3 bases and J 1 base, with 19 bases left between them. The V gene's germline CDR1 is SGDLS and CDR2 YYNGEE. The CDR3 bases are TGTGCCAGCAGCGAGAGGGGGACAAACTTCGATAACTATGGCTACACCTTC. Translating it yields CASSERGTNFDNYGYTF.

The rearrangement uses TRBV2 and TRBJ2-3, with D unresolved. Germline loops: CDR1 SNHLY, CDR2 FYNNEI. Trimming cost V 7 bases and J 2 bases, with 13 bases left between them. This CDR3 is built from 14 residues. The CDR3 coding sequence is TGTGCCAGCAATCCCCTTATAGACACAGATACGCAGTATTTT. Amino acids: CASNPLIDTDTQYF.

This CDR3 reads CASSLLGGLNAYEQYF. The CDR3 nucleotides are TGTGCCAGCAGCTTACTAGGGGGCCTCAATGCCTACGAGCAGTACTTC. This chain uses TRBV7-9 with TRBJ2-7; 7 bases align to TRBD1. The CDR3 is made up of 16 amino acids. The germline V gene encodes CDR1 SEHNR and CDR2 FQNEAQ (reference sequence). V was clipped by 2 bases and J by 2 bases; unmatched bases: 9. The full variable domain, completed using reference TRBV7-9 and TRBJ2-7, is DTGVSQNPRHKITKRGQNVTFRCDPISEHNRLYWYRQTLGQGPEFLTYFQNEAQLEKSRLLSDRFSAERPKGSFSTLEIQRTEQGDSAMYLCASSLLGGLNAYEQYFGPGTRLTVT.

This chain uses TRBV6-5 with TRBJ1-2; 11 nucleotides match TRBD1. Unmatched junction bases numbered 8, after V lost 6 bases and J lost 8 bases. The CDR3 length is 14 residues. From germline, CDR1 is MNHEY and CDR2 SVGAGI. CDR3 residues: CASRSGTGGYGYTF. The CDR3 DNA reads TGTGCCAGCAGATCCGGGACAGGGGGATACGGCTACACCTTC.

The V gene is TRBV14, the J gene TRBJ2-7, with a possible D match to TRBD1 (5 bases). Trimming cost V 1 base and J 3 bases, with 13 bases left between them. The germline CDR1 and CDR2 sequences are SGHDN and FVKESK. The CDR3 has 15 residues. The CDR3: CASSQVATGLYEQYF. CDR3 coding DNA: TGTGCCAGCAGCCAAGTGGCAACAGGCCTCTACGAGCAGTACTTC.

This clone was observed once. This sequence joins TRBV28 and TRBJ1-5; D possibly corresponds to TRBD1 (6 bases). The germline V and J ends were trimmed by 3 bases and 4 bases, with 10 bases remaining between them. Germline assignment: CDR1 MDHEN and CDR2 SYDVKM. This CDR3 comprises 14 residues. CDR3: CASSFGQPNQPQHF. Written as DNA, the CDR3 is TGTGCCAGCAGTTTTGGACAGCCGAATCAGCCCCAGCATTTT.

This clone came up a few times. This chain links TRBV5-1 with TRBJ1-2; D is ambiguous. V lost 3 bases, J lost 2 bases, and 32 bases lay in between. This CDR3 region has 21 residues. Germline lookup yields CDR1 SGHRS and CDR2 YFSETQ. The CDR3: CASSSPRQSNPYDGTNYGYTF. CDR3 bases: TGCGCCAGCAGCTCCCCTAGGCAGAGCAATCCTTACGACGGAACCAACTATGGCTACACCTTC. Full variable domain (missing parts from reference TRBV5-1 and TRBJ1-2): KAGVTQTPRYLIKTRGQQVTLSCSPISGHRSVSWYQQTPGQGLQFLFEYFSETQRNKGNFPGRFSGRQFSNSRSEMNVSTLELGDSALYLCASSSPRQSNPYDGTNYGYTFGSGTRLTVV.

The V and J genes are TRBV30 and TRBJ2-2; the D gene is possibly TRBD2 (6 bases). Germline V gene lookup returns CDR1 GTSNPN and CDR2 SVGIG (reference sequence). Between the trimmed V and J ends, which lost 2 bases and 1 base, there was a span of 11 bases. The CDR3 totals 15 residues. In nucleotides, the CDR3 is TGTGCCTGGAGTTACGGGGGAAGGAACACCGGGGAGCTGTTTTTT. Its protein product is CAWSYGGRNTGELFF.

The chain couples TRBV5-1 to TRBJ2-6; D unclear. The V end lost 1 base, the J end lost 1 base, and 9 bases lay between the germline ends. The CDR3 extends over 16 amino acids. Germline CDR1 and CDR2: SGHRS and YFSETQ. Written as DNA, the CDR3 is TGCGCCAGCAGCTTGAAATCAGGATCTGGGGCCAACGTCCTGACTTTC. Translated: CASSLKSGSGANVLTF.

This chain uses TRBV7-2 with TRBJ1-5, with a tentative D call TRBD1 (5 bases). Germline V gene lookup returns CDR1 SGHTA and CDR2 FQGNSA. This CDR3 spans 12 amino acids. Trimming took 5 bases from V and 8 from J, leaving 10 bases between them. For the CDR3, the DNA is TGTGCCAGCAGCCCTGGGGGGGAGCCCCAGCATTTT. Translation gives CASSPGGEPQHF.

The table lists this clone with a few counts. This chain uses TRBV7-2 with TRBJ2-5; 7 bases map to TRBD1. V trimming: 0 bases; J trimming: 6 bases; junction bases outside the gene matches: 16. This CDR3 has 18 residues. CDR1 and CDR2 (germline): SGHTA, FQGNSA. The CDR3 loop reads CASSLAQGTGAFGQTQYF. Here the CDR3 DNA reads TGTGCCAGCAGCTTAGCGCAGGGAACAGGGGCCTTCGGTCAGACCCAGTACTTC.

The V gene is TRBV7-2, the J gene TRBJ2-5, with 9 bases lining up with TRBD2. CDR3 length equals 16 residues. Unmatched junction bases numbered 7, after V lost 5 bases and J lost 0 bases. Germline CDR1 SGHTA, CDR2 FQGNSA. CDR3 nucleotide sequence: TGTGCCAGCAGCAAGACTAGCGGAGGGTACCAAGAGACCCAGTACTTC. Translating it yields CASSKTSGGYQETQYF. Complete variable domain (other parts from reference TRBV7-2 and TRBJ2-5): GAGVSQSPSNKVTEKGKDVELRCDPISGHTALYWYRQSLGQGLEFLIYFQGNSAPDKSGLPSDRFSAERTGGSVSTLTIQRTQQEDSAVYLCASSKTSGGYQETQYFGPGTRLLVL.

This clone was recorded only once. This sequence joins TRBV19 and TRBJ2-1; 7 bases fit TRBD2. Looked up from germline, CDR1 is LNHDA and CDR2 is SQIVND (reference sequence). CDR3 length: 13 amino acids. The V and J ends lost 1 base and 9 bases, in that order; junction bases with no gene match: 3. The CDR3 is CASSIGLAPEQFF. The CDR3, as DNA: TGTGCCAGTAGTATAGGACTAGCACCTGAGCAGTTCTTC.

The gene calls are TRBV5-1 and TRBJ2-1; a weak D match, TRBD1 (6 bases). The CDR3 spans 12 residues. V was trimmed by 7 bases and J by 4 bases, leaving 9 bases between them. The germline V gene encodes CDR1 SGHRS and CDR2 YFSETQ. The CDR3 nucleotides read TGCGCCAGCGGGGGCGTTTACAATGAGCAGTTCTTC. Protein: CASGGVYNEQFF.

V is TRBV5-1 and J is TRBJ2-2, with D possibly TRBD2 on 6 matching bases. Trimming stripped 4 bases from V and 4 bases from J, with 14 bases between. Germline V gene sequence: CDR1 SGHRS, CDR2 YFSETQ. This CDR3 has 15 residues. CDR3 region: CASSLDIGGTGELFF. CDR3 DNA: TGCGCCAGCAGCCTGGACATCGGGGGCACCGGGGAGCTGTTTTTT.

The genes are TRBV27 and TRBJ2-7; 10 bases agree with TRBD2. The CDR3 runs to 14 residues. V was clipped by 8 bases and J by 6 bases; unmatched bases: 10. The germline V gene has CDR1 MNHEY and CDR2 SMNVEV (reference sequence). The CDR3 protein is CASETGTSAVEQYF. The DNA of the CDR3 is TGTGCCAGCGAGACCGGGACTAGCGCCGTCGAGCAGTACTTC.

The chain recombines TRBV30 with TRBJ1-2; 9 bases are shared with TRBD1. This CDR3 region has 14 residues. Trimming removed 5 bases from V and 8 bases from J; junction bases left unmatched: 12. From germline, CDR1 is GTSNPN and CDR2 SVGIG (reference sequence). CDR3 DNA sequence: TGTGCCTGGGATTACACAGGGGGCGCTTGGGGCTACACCTTC. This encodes CAWDYTGGAWGYTF.

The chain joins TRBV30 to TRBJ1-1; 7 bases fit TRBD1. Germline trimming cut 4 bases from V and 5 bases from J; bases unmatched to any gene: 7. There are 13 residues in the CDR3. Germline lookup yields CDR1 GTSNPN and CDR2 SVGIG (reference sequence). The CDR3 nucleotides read TGTGCCTGGACGACACAGGGGAGGACTGAAGCTTTCTTT. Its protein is CAWTTQGRTEAFF.

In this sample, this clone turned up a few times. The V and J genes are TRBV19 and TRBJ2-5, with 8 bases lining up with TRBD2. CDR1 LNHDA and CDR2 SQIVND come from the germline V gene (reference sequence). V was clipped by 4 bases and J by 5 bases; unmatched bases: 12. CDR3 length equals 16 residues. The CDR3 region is CASSKSAGDGRETQYF. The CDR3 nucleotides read TGTGCCAGTAGTAAATCAGCGGGGGACGGCAGGGAGACCCAGTACTTC.

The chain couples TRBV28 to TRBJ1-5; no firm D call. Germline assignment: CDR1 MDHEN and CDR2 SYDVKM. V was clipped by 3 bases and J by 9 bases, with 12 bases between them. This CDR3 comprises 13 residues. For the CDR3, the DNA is TGTGCCAGCAGTTTCTCAAGGCCTAGGCCCCAGCATTTT. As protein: CASSFSRPRPQHF.

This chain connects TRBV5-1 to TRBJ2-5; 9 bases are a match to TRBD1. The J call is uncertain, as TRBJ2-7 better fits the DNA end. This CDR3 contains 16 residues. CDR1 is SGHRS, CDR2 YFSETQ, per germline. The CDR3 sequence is CASSGRGQGISYEQYF. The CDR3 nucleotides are TGCGCCAGCAGCGGTAGGGGACAGGGTATATCCTACGAGCAGTACTTC.

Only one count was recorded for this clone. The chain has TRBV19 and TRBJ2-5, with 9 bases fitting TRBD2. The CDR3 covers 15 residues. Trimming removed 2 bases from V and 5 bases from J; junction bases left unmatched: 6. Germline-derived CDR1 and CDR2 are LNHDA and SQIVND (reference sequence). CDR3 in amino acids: CASSIFAGGPETQYF. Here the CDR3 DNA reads TGTGCCAGTAGTATATTCGCGGGAGGGCCGGAGACCCAGTACTTC.

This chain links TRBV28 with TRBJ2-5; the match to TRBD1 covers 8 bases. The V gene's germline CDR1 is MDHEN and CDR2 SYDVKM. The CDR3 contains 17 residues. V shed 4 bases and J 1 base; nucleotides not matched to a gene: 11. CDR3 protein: CASSSEPRDRPQETQYF. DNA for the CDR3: TGTGCCAGCAGTTCCGAACCCCGGGACAGGCCCCAAGAGACCCAGTACTTC.

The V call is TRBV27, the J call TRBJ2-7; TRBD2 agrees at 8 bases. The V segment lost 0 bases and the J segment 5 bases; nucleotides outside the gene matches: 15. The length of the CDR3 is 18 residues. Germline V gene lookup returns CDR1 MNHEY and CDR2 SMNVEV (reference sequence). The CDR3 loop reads CASSLSNSGSPIGNEQYF. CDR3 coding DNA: TGTGCCAGCAGTTTATCGAACAGCGGGAGCCCCATAGGTAACGAGCAGTACTTC.

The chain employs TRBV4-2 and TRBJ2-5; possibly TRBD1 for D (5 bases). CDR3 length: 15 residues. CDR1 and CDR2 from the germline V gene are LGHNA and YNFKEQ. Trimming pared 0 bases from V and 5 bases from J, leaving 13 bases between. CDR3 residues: CASSQETERGETQYF. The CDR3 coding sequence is TGTGCCAGCAGCCAAGAAACGGAAAGGGGTGAGACCCAGTACTTC.

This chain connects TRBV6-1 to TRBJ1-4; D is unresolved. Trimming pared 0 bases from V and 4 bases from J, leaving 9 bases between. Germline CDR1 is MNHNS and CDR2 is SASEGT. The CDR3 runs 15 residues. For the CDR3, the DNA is TGTGCCAGCAGTGAAGCAAGAGGGTATAATGAAAAACTGTTTTTT. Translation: CASSEARGYNEKLFF.

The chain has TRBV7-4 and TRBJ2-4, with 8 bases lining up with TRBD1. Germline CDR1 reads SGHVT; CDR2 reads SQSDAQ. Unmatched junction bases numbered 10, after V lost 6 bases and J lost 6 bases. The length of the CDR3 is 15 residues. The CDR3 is CASRETRTGSNIQYF. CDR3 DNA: TGTGCCAGCAGAGAGACTAGGACAGGGTCAAACATTCAGTACTTC.

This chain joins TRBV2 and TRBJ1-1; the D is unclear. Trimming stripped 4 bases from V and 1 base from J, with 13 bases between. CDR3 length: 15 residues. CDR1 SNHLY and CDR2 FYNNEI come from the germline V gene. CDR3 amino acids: CASSGEATGNTEAFF. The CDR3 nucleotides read TGTGCCAGCAGTGGTGAGGCAACTGGGAACACTGAAGCTTTCTTT.

The CDR3 sequence is CASSLMTGAQNNSPLHF. The DNA of the CDR3 is TGTGCCAGCAGTCTAATGACAGGGGCCCAGAACAATTCACCCCTCCACTTT. The chain is built from TRBV27 and TRBJ1-6, with 8 bases identical to TRBD1. The CDR3 extends over 17 amino acids. V shed 5 bases, J shed 7 bases, and the junction held 13 bases outside the gene matches. Germline CDR1 reads MNHEY; CDR2 reads SMNVEV (reference sequence).

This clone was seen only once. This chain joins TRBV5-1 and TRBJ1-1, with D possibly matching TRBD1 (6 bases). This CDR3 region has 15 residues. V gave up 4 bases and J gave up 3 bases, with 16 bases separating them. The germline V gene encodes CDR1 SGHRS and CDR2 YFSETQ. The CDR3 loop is CASSRDIFGDTEAFF. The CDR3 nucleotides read TGCGCCAGCAGCCGGGACATTTTCGGTGACACTGAAGCTTTCTTT.

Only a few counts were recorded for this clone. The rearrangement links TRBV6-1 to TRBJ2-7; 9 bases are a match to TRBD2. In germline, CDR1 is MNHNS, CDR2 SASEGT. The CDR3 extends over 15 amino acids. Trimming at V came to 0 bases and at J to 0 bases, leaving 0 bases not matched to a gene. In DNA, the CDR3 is TGTGCCAGCAGTGAAGCAGCGGGAGGCTCCTACGAGCAGTACTTC. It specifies CASSEAAGGSYEQYF.